This T cell receptor beta chain was documented in a study of PD-1 blockade in classical Hodgkin lymphoma. Study-wide results and limits: Repertoire differences lack defined causes, possibly disease activity or prior therapy. Complete responders showed a baseline diversity that resembled the diversity of newly diagnosed patients.

Time point defined: cycle 4 day 1 (C4D1), after six to seven weeks of nivolumab. Every one of the patients relapsed after autologous stem cell transplantation (brentuximab vedotin exposure was variable). The repertoire was sequenced with immunoSEQ multiplex PCR; TCRdb's copy has only in-frame clones and lacks some. The repertoire includes 13,000 or so clones, 70% to 90% of them detected once, and approximately 15% sits in the top ten. On this clone itself: Its specificity is unknown.

The sequencing here drew on peripheral blood mononuclear cells (PBMCs), taken before the fourth cycle of nivolumab. This clonotype was sampled from a human donor with classical Hodgkin lymphoma.

The CDR3 nucleotides are TGTGCCAGCAGGCGACTGGCCTCGGGCACAGATACGCAGTATTTT. This codes for CASRRLASGTDTQYF. The V and J genes are TRBV2 and TRBJ2-3; D not resolved. This CDR3 has 15 residues. V was clipped by 6 bases and J by 1 base, with 14 bases between them. Germline CDR1 and CDR2: SNHLY and FYNNEI.